The 22 T cell receptor beta chains presented below share a single source sample, sequenced in a study of T cell responses to AZD1222 COVID-19 vaccine. Measured with immunoSEQ multiplex PCR; TCRdb has only the in-frame clones, and not every one. The sample holds more than 95,000 clones, more than 75% seen once. The sequenced sample was peripheral blood, obtained 28 days after the second dose of the MenACWY control vaccine. The source of these receptors is an adult who received the MenACWY meningococcal vaccine as a control.

This clone was counted once. The V gene is TRBV18, the J gene TRBJ1-2; D ambiguous. CDR1 is KGHSH, CDR2 LQKENI, per germline. Trimming pared 3 bases from V and 7 bases from J, leaving 18 bases between. CDR3 length: 15 amino acids. The CDR3 bases are TGTGCCAGCTCACCTACCGCCGGCCCGGACGGTGGCTACACCTTC. Translated, it gives CASSPTAGPDGGYTF.

This clone was recorded once. This chain joins TRBV7-2 and TRBJ2-5, with 8 bases aligning to TRBD1. This CDR3 region has 14 residues. J was trimmed by 5 bases and V by 3 bases; bases with no gene match: 5. The germline CDR1 and CDR2 sequences are SGHTA and FQGNSA. In DNA, the CDR3 is TGTGCCAGCAGCTTCTACAGGGGGAGGGAGACCCAGTACTTC. It translates to CASSFYRGRETQYF.

V is TRBV27 and J is TRBJ2-1; TRBD1 is a possible D gene (6 bases). Germline assignment: CDR1 MNHEY and CDR2 SMNVEV (reference sequence). Trimming took 7 bases from V and 0 from J, leaving 13 bases between them. The CDR3 is 15 residues long. In nucleotides, the CDR3 is TGTGCCAGCAAATCAGGGGTTAGCTCCTACAATGAGCAGTTCTTC. Its translation is CASKSGVSSYNEQFF.

This chain joins TRBV9 and TRBJ2-5; D remains ambiguous. Germline CDR1 and CDR2: SGDLS and YYNGEE. The CDR3 loop spans 15 amino acids. V gave up 1 base and J gave up 2 bases, with 12 bases separating them. CDR3 DNA sequence: TGTGCCAGCAGCGTAATTAGGTACGGGCAAGAGACCCAGTACTTC. It encodes CASSVIRYGQETQYF.

This chain connects TRBV19 to TRBJ1-1; D unclear. Germline V CDR1 and CDR2: LNHDA, SQIVND (reference sequence). CDR3 length: 11 amino acids. V dropped 4 bases and J dropped 8 bases, with 8 bases sitting between them. Here the CDR3 DNA reads TGTGCCAGTAGTACGGCTTACGAAGCTTTCTTT. This gives the protein CASSTAYEAFF.

The chain has TRBV6-1 and TRBJ1-2; D not certain. There are 19 residues in the CDR3. Trimming removed 0 bases at V and 0 bases at J, with 20 bases between. Per the germline V gene, CDR1 is MNHNS and CDR2 is SASEGT. The CDR3 nucleotides are TGTGCCAGCAGTGAAGCGGTCGGACGGTTCGAAGGTTCTAACTATGGCTACACCTTC. This encodes CASSEAVGRFEGSNYGYTF.

V usage is TRBV11-1 and J usage is TRBJ2-1; D is possibly TRBD1 or TRBD2 (6 bases each). Germline-derived CDR1 and CDR2 are SGHAT and FQDESV (reference sequence). The CDR3 has 14 amino acids. The germline V and J ends were trimmed by 2 bases and 7 bases, with 12 bases remaining between them. The CDR3 DNA reads TGTGCCAGCAGCTTAAGTGGGGGGCAGAATGAGCAGTTCTTC. Protein sequence: CASSLSGGQNEQFF.

The rearrangement links TRBV11-2 to TRBJ2-5; TRBD2 matches at 9 bases. V trimming: 5 bases; J trimming: 2 bases; junction bases outside the gene matches: 9. This CDR3 spans 16 amino acids. Germline CDR1 is SGHAT and CDR2 is FQNNGV. The CDR3 sequence: CASSPGAGGSQETQYF. CDR3 DNA sequence: TGTGCCAGCAGCCCCGGGGCGGGGGGGAGTCAAGAGACCCAGTACTTC.

The rearrangement uses TRBV3-1 (or the pseudogene TRBV3-2) and TRBJ1-4, with D tentatively TRBD1 (6 bases). The CDR3 loop spans 15 amino acids. The germline V gene has CDR1 LGHDT and CDR2 YNNKEL (reference sequence). V was shortened by 4 bases and J by 8 bases, with 17 bases between the two germline ends. The CDR3 DNA follows: TGTGCCAGCAGCCCCGCAGGGGCTACGGTCGAAAAACTGTTTTTT. Its translation is CASSPAGATVEKLFF.

V gene TRBV6-5 combines with J gene TRBJ2-7; no clear D gene. This CDR3 has 14 amino acids. V dropped 2 bases and J dropped 0 bases, with 8 bases sitting between them. Germline-derived CDR1 and CDR2 are MNHEY and SVGAGI. The CDR3 spells CASSYERFSYEQYF. The DNA for the CDR3 is TGTGCCAGCAGTTACGAAAGGTTCTCCTACGAGCAGTACTTC.

The rearrangement uses TRBV7-8 and TRBJ1-1; TRBD1 agrees at 8 bases. V trimming: 1 base; J trimming: 6 bases; junction bases outside the gene matches: 4. There are 14 residues in the CDR3. The germline V gene encodes CDR1 SGHVS and CDR2 FQNEAQ. CDR3 nucleotides: TGTGCCAGCAGCTTAGGGAACAGGGGGGCTGAAGCTTTCTTT. It is translated as CASSLGNRGAEAFF.

This chain connects TRBV7-8 to TRBJ2-2, with 9 bases matching TRBD2. Per germline, CDR1 SGHVS and CDR2 FQNEAQ. The CDR3 is made up of 17 amino acids. With 4 bases clipped from V and 7 bases from J, the junction kept 13 bases outside the gene matches. CDR3 protein: CASSYLAGKPFIGELFF. The CDR3, as DNA: TGTGCCAGCAGCTACCTAGCGGGGAAGCCGTTCATCGGGGAGCTGTTTTTT. Supplemented by reference TRBV7-8 and TRBJ2-2, the full variable domain reads GAGVSQSPRYKVAKRGQDVALRCDPISGHVSLFWYQQALGQGPEFLTYFQNEAQLDKSGLPSDRFFAERPEGSVSTLKIQRTQQEDSAVYLCASSYLAGKPFIGELFFGEGSRLTVL.

This clone was observed a handful of times. This sequence joins TRBV7-9 and TRBJ2-2; maybe TRBD2 (5 bases). The ends were cut back, 2 bases at V and 10 bases at J, with 8 bases in the middle. Germline assignment: CDR1 SEHNR and CDR2 FQNEAQ (reference sequence). The CDR3 consists of 12 residues. For the CDR3, the DNA is TGTGCCAGCAGCTTACCCGGGGAGGAGCTGTTTTTT. This translates into CASSLPGEELFF.

The chain combines TRBV7-9 with TRBJ1-2; tentative D call: TRBD1 (5 bases). Looked up from germline, CDR1 is SEHNR and CDR2 is FQNEAQ (reference sequence). The CDR3 has 15 amino acids. The V gene lost 1 base and the J gene lost 8 bases, with 17 bases spanning the gap. The CDR3 region is CASSLVSTDKGGYTF. The CDR3 region has the DNA TGTGCCAGCAGCTTAGTTTCGACGGATAAGGGGGGCTACACCTTC.

This clone has just one count. The genes are TRBV19 and TRBJ1-5; unclear D gene. V lost 9 bases, J lost 2 bases, and 11 bases lay in between. Germline V gene data show CDR1 as LNHDA and CDR2 as SQIVND (reference sequence). This CDR3 spans 13 amino acids. The CDR3 nucleotides read TGTGCCAGCGATTACCGGGGCAATCAGCCCCAGCATTTT. Amino acids: CASDYRGNQPQHF. Combining the CDR3 with reference TRBV19 and TRBJ1-5 gives the whole variable domain DGGITQSPKYLFRKEGQNVTLSCEQNLNHDAMYWYRQDPGQGLRLIYYSQIVNDFQKGDIAEGYSVSREKKESFPLTVTSAQKNPTAFYLCASDYRGNQPQHFGDGTRLSIL.

The chain combines TRBV24-1 with TRBJ2-7, with 9 bases fitting TRBD1. The CDR3 loop spans 14 amino acids. V trimming: 4 bases; J trimming: 3 bases; junction bases outside the gene matches: 3. Germline lookup yields CDR1 KGHDR and CDR2 SFDVKD. CDR3 coding DNA: TGTGCCACCAGTGACCCGGGACAGGGCTACGAGCAGTACTTC. It yields the protein CATSDPGQGYEQYF.

This sequence joins TRBV7-8 and TRBJ1-1; 9 bases match TRBD1. V shed 5 bases, J shed 2 bases, and the junction held 6 bases outside the gene matches. There are 15 residues in the CDR3. From germline, CDR1 is SGHVS and CDR2 FQNEAQ. CDR3 sequence (DNA): TGTGCCAGCAGCACCCAACAGGGGGCCAACACTGAAGCTTTCTTT. It yields the protein CASSTQQGANTEAFF. The full variable domain, its missing parts supplied by reference TRBV7-8 and TRBJ1-1, is GAGVSQSPRYKVAKRGQDVALRCDPISGHVSLFWYQQALGQGPEFLTYFQNEAQLDKSGLPSDRFFAERPEGSVSTLKIQRTQQEDSAVYLCASSTQQGANTEAFFGQGTRLTVV.

The chain couples TRBV25-1 to TRBJ1-6; D might be TRBD1 (5 bases). With 2 bases removed from V and 5 bases from J, the gap between germline ends came to 16 bases. CDR1 and CDR2 (germline): MGHDK, SYGVNS. The CDR3 has 17 residues. The DNA of the CDR3 is TGTGCCAGCAGTGAAAAGTTAAGGGGTCGCCATAATTCACCCCTCCACTTT. Its protein product is CASSEKLRGRHNSPLHF.

The chain has TRBV18 and TRBJ1-4; D possibly corresponds to TRBD1 (5 bases). CDR3 length: 16 residues. The germline V and J ends were trimmed by 3 bases and 5 bases, with 16 bases remaining between them. Per germline, CDR1 KGHSH and CDR2 LQKENI. CDR3 nucleotide sequence: TGTGCCAGCTCACCCAACAGAGGGGTCCTGAATGAAAAACTGTTTTTT. Amino acids: CASSPNRGVLNEKLFF.

The rearrangement uses TRBV18 and TRBJ2-2; 7 bases agree with TRBD2. Germline-derived CDR1 and CDR2 are KGHSH and LQKENI. Trimming took 0 bases from V and 4 from J; bases not matched to a gene: 5. There are 16 residues in the CDR3. CDR3 loop: CASSPPGGPSTGELFF. CDR3 coding DNA: TGTGCCAGCTCACCACCGGGAGGGCCGAGCACCGGGGAGCTGTTTTTT.

The chain links TRBV28 to TRBJ1-2, with a tentative D call TRBD1 (6 bases). The V gene lost 3 bases and the J gene lost 8 bases, with 16 bases spanning the gap. The CDR3 totals 14 residues. The germline CDR1 and CDR2 sequences are MDHEN and SYDVKM. The CDR3 is CASSLRTVWLGYTF. CDR3 sequence (DNA): TGTGCCAGCAGTTTGAGGACAGTTTGGTTAGGCTACACCTTC.

This sequence joins TRBV28 and TRBJ1-6, with D possibly TRBD1 on 6 matching bases. Looked up from germline, CDR1 is MDHEN and CDR2 is SYDVKM. The V end lost 2 bases, the J end lost 3 bases, and 14 bases lay between the germline ends. This CDR3 region has 17 residues. The CDR3, as DNA: TGTGCCAGCAGTTTAAGTGTCGACAGGATCTATAATTCACCCCTCCACTTT. This gives the protein CASSLSVDRIYNSPLHF. The variable domain in full, with the rest retrieved from reference TRBV28 and TRBJ1-6, is DVKVTQSSRYLVKRTGEKVFLECVQDMDHENMFWYRQDPGLGLRLIYFSYDVKMKEKGDIPEGYSVSREKKERFSLILESASTNQTSMYLCASSLSVDRIYNSPLHFGNGTRLTVT.